The 13 T cell receptor beta chains below come from one sample, sequenced in a study of T-cell memory formation after mild COVID-19. One entry per CDR3 protein, called by TCRdb with MiXCR from the 5' RACE reads. Among approximately 480,000 distinct CDR3 sequences listed, 15% to 20% were seen once. The sequenced sample consisted of PBMCs or a T cell subset sorted from them (not recorded which). The receptors stem from an adult woman who had mild COVID-19 (a few samples of this study predate the infection). Cell type and time point are not known.

The J gene is TRBJ1-2, the V gene TRBV9, with D maybe TRBD1 (6 bases). This CDR3 is built from 15 residues. Germline V gene data show CDR1 as SGDLS and CDR2 as YYNGEE. The germline V and J ends were trimmed by 4 bases and 3 bases, with 16 bases remaining between them. The chain's CDR3 is CASSSGTSLDYGYTF. The CDR3 DNA is TGTGCCAGCAGCTCCGGGACATCCTTGGACTATGGCTACACCTTC.

The table lists this clonotype with a few counts. The CDR3 sequence is CASSAPDRGQEETQYF. CDR3 sequence (DNA): TGTGCCAGCAGTGCCCCGGACAGGGGGCAGGAGGAGACCCAGTACTTC. The gene calls are TRBV6-4 and TRBJ2-5; 11 bases are shared with TRBD1. The CDR3 is made up of 16 amino acids. In germline, CDR1 is MRHNA, CDR2 SNTAGT. The V and J ends lost 4 bases and 5 bases, in that order; junction bases with no gene match: 9.

This clonotype occurred a few times. The V call is TRBV4-1, the J call TRBJ2-1, with 11 nucleotides matching TRBD2. The trim removed 0 bases at V and 0 bases at J, leaving 4 bases unmatched. In germline, CDR1 is MGHRA, CDR2 YSYEKL. This CDR3 contains 18 residues. The CDR3 nucleotides are TGCGCCAGCAGCCAAGAACTAGCGGGGGCCTACTCCTACAATGAGCAGTTCTTC. This gives the protein CASSQELAGAYSYNEQFF.

This clonotype was seen more than once but under ten times. V usage is TRBV4-2 and J usage is TRBJ1-1, with D tentatively TRBD1 (6 bases). Between the trimmed V and J ends, which lost 0 bases and 3 bases, there was a span of 11 bases. CDR3 length: 15 residues. The germline CDR1 and CDR2 sequences are LGHNA and YNFKEQ. Written as DNA, the CDR3 is TGTGCCAGCAGCCAAGATGGGGGGCCGGACACTGAAGCTTTCTTT. Translation: CASSQDGGPDTEAFF.

This clonotype was observed a handful of times. The rearrangement joins TRBV3-1 to TRBJ2-1, with 11 positions matching TRBD2. After removal of 6 bases from V and 4 bases from J, the junction contained 14 bases not matched to a gene. The CDR3 consists of 18 residues. Per the germline V gene, CDR1 is LGHDT and CDR2 is YNNKEL (reference sequence). CDR3 amino acids: CASSPGLAGTSTYNEQFF. The CDR3, as DNA: TGTGCCAGCAGTCCTGGACTAGCGGGTACTAGTACATACAATGAGCAGTTCTTC.

This chain links TRBV5-1 with TRBJ2-1; tentative D call: TRBD2 (6 bases). CDR3 length: 15 amino acids. V was pared by 3 bases and J by 5 bases, with 15 bases between. Per germline, CDR1 SGHRS and CDR2 YFSETQ. CDR3 sequence reads: CASSWKRRGDNEQFF. CDR3 in DNA: TGCGCCAGCAGCTGGAAAAGGAGGGGTGACAATGAGCAGTTCTTC.

The chain carries TRBV3-1 and TRBJ2-7; tentatively, D is TRBD2 (5 bases). V gave up 1 base and J gave up 0 bases, with 13 bases separating them. The CDR3 has 16 amino acids. Germline-derived CDR1 and CDR2 are LGHDT and YNNKEL (reference sequence). As DNA, the CDR3 is TGTGCCAGCAGCCAAGCGGAGCGGACCCGCTCCTACGAGCAGTACTTC. Encoded protein: CASSQAERTRSYEQYF.

A remark on this clonotype: At one boundary the junction diverges from the germline segment, which might be a read error. The V and J genes are TRBV6-6 and TRBJ1-5; D remains ambiguous. The CDR3 loop spans 16 amino acids. Germline V gives CDR1 MNHNY, CDR2 SVGAGI (reference sequence). CDR3 residues: CASSYKVVFGNQPQHF. The CDR3 nucleotides are TGTGCCAGCAGTTACAAGGTGGTGTTTGGCAATCAGCCACAGCATTTT.

This clonotype was counted a few times. The CDR3 DNA is TGCAGTGCTAGGGGTGGGACCATGACTGAAGCTTTCTTT. Its translation: CSARGGTMTEAFF. This rearrangement joins TRBV20-1 to TRBJ1-1, with D maybe TRBD1 (5 bases). V was pared by 3 bases and J by 5 bases, with 13 bases between. The germline CDR1 and CDR2 sequences are DFQATT and SNEGSKA (reference sequence). The CDR3 length is 13 residues.

This clonotype showed up just a few times. This chain connects TRBV2 to TRBJ2-2; the match to TRBD1 covers 7 bases. The V gene end was trimmed by 7 bases and the J gene end by 5 bases; junction bases not matched to a gene: 7. Germline lookup yields CDR1 SNHLY and CDR2 FYNNEI. The CDR3 length is 14 residues. CDR3 region: CASKDRLHTGELFF. In nucleotides, the CDR3 is TGTGCCAGCAAGGACAGGTTACATACCGGGGAGCTGTTTTTT.

This rearrangement joins TRBV29-1 to TRBJ2-1; TRBD1 agrees at 9 bases. CDR3 length equals 15 residues. With V trimmed by 6 bases and J by 1 base, 7 bases remained unmatched. The germline V gene has CDR1 SQVTM and CDR2 ANQGSEA. Here the CDR3 reads CSVWDRESSYNEQFF. CDR3 nucleotide sequence: TGCAGCGTGTGGGACAGGGAGTCATCCTACAATGAGCAGTTCTTC.

This clonotype showed up just a few times. This sequence joins TRBV4-3 and TRBJ2-7; TRBD2 matches 7 bases. The germline CDR1 and CDR2 sequences are LGHNA and YSLEER. The CDR3 consists of 15 residues. V gave up 0 bases and J gave up 3 bases; unmatched junction bases: 5. The CDR3 DNA reads as TGCGCCAGCAGCCAAGACGGCGGGAGTGTCTACGAGCAGTACTTC. Amino acids: CASSQDGGSVYEQYF.

The sample holds a few counts of this clonotype. The chain combines TRBV5-1 with TRBJ2-3; D is perhaps TRBD2 (6 bases). The V gene's germline CDR1 is SGHRS and CDR2 YFSETQ. The CDR3 has 15 residues. V was shortened by 5 bases and J by 2 bases, with 15 bases between the two germline ends. The CDR3 region is CASRKEGQNTDTQYF. As DNA, the CDR3 is TGCGCCAGCAGAAAGGAGGGCCAAAACACAGATACGCAGTATTTT.